These 5 T cell receptor beta chains share one sample of origin, sequenced in a study of beta chain features in type 1 diabetes. General study points: Moderate but significant shortening of TCRB CDR3s was recorded in all four CD4+ subsets from Type 1 diabetes patients.

Which antigens these TCRs recognize remains unknown. The investigators reverse transcribed all of the isolated RNA, so they sequenced expressed TCRB transcripts. Data came from immunoSEQ multiplex PCR; TCRdb stores just in-frame clones and leaves some out. This sample has about 660,000 clones, with over 11% found just once. Sequenced: naive CD4+ T cells from blood. All receptors derive from a young man with type 1 diabetes.

This clone occurred a few times. This chain uses TRBV30 with TRBJ2-3; D remains ambiguous. The CDR3 covers 14 residues. The germline gives CDR1 GTSNPN, CDR2 SVGIG (reference sequence). Trimming took off 0 bases at V and 2 bases at J, with 9 bases between the two ends. As DNA, the CDR3 is TGTGCCTGGAGTGTACCGCATTTCACAGATACGCAGTATTTT. It yields the protein CAWSVPHFTDTQYF.

This chain connects TRBV13 to TRBJ2-1; 11 positions agree with TRBD2. With V trimmed by 3 bases and J by 6 bases, 4 bases remained unmatched. Germline assignment: CDR1 PRHDT and CDR2 FYEKMQ (reference sequence). The length of the CDR3 is 15 residues. The CDR3 spells CASSLGGLAVNEQFF. The CDR3 DNA reads as TGTGCCAGCAGCTTGGGGGGACTAGCGGTCAATGAGCAGTTCTTC. Complete variable domain (other parts from reference TRBV13 and TRBJ2-1): AAGVIQSPRHLIKEKRETATLKCYPIPRHDTVYWYQQGPGQDPQFLISFYEKMQSDKGSIPDRFSAQQFSDYHSELNMSSLELGDSALYFCASSLGGLAVNEQFFGPGTRLTVL.

This clone appeared a few times. The chain couples TRBV6-6 to TRBJ1-5; D is uncertain. Trimming left V 5 bases short and J 7 bases short, with 15 bases between. CDR3 length: 14 residues. The germline V gene encodes CDR1 MNHNY and CDR2 SVGAGI (reference sequence). The CDR3 loop reads CASSDPGRRQPQHF. CDR3 in DNA: TGTGCCAGCAGTGACCCCGGGAGGCGACAGCCCCAGCATTTT.

J is TRBJ2-5 and V is TRBV5-1; a possible D gene is TRBD1 (5 bases). The length of the CDR3 is 15 residues. The germline V and J ends were trimmed by 1 base and 2 bases, with 12 bases remaining between them. From germline, CDR1 is SGHRS and CDR2 YFSETQ. For the CDR3, the DNA is TGCGCCAGCAGCTTGATCCCCCAGGGACAAGAGACCCAGTACTTC. Protein: CASSLIPQGQETQYF. Combining the CDR3 with reference TRBV5-1 and TRBJ2-5 gives the whole variable domain KAGVTQTPRYLIKTRGQQVTLSCSPISGHRSVSWYQQTPGQGLQFLFEYFSETQRNKGNFPGRFSGRQFSNSRSEMNVSTLELGDSALYLCASSLIPQGQETQYFGPGTRLLVL.

This clone came up a few times. The J gene is TRBJ2-7, the V gene TRBV29-1; D gene ambiguous. The CDR3 contains 13 residues. Germline CDR1 is SQVTM and CDR2 is ANQGSEA. V shed 4 bases and J shed 0 bases, with 10 bases lying between them. The CDR3 DNA follows: TGCAGCGTTGGTATAGCCCTCTCCTACGAGCAGTACTTC. This encodes CSVGIALSYEQYF.